This T cell receptor (beta chain) was identified in a study of high-grade serous ovarian cancer treatment subgroups. Germline assignment: CDR1 SGDLS and CDR2 YYNGEE. This CDR3 contains 17 residues. The V end was cut by 2 bases, the J end by 0 bases, with 16 bases between. Profiling relied on immunoSEQ multiplex PCR, and the TCRdb table lists in-frame clones only, not all of them. The data contain about 11,000 clones, 83% of them singletons. Tumor tissue was taken before any definitive surgery or chemotherapy was given. Sequencing was done on a sample of tumor tissue. The source is a human donor with high-grade serous ovarian cancer. V and J are TRBV9 and TRBJ2-3, with D perhaps matching TRBD1 (5 bases). In DNA form, the CDR3 reads TGTGCCAGCAGCGTCGGAACAGGACGTGCTAGCACAGATACGCAGTATTTT. It translates to CASSVGTGRASTDTQYF. The complete variable domain, with remaining parts taken from reference TRBV9 and TRBJ2-3, reads DSGVTQTPKHLITATGQRVTLRCSPRSGDLSVYWYQQSLDQGLQFLIQYYNGEERAKGNILERFSAQQFPDLHSELNLSSLELGDSALYFCASSVGTGRASTDTQYFGPGTRLTVL.